A selection of T cell receptor beta chains follows, all from one sample in a study of T-cell reconstitution after alpha-beta-depleted transplantation in children. TCRdb used MiXCR to reprocess the PCR reads, holding one entry per CDR3 protein. The table shows 200,000 to 250,000 distinct CDR3 sequences, with roughly 11% occurring only once. Sequenced here: PBMCs, sampled before TCRalphabeta/CD19-depleted stem cell transplant. These receptors all stem from a child less than two years old with acute myeloid leukemia, due to receive a stem cell transplant. Each CDR3 is given with its conserved first and last residue. D genes are given only for firm matches. Size is omitted from some rows. Given values are once, few, many or a class for expanded clones.

clone_size,v_call,d_call,j_call,cdr3_aa,cdr3_nt
.,TRBV28,TRBD1,TRBJ1-5,CASTVSRGRVSNQPQHF,TGTGCCAGCACCGTGAGCAGGGGGCGAGTTAGCAATCAGCCCCAGCATTTT
many,TRBV20-1,.,TRBJ2-7,CSARVREGVDYEQYF,TGCAGTGCTAGAGTTCGGGAAGGGGTAGACTACGAGCAGTACTTC
many,TRBV5-1,.,TRBJ1-1,CASSLSHGGGEAFF,TGCGCCAGCAGCTTGTCCCACGGTGGGGGAGAAGCTTTCTTT
few,TRBV27,TRBD1,TRBJ1-6,CPSSLFAGQGARNSPLHF,TGTCCCAGCAGCCTATTCGCTGGACAGGGGGCGCGTAATTCACCCCTCCACTTT
many,TRBV3-1,TRBD2,TRBJ2-1,CASSVGLAGAPLSGEQFF,TGTGCCAGCAGCGTTGGACTAGCGGGAGCCCCCCTCTCCGGAGAGCAGTTCTTC
.,TRBV7-2,TRBD1,TRBJ1-3,CASGDRGRGNTIYF,TGTGCCAGCGGCGACAGGGGGCGAGGAAACACCATATATTTT
many,TRBV20-1,.,TRBJ2-1,CSASEGGYYNEQFF,TGCAGTGCTAGTGAGGGGGGTTACTACAATGAGCAGTTCTTC
many,TRBV12-3/TRBV12-4,.,TRBJ1-1,CASSPPQGLNTEAFF,TGTGCCAGCAGTCCCCCACAGGGCCTGAACACTGAAGCTTTCTTT
many,TRBV11-2,TRBD2,TRBJ2-5,CASSLGGTSRETQYF,TGTGCCAGCAGCTTAGGTGGGACTAGCCGGGAGACCCAGTACTTC
.,TRBV30,.,TRBJ2-1,CAWSADLPEQFF,TGTGCCTGGAGCGCGGACCTCCCGGAGCAGTTCTTC
.,TRBV3-1,TRBD2,TRBJ2-1,CASSQGSSGGTYNEQFF,TGTGCCAGCAGCCAAGGGTCTAGCGGGGGGACCTACAATGAGCAGTTCTTC
few,TRBV11-3,.,TRBJ2-1,CASSLTYDEQFF,TGTGCCAGCAGCTTAACTTACGATGAGCAGTTCTTC
many,TRBV10-3,.,TRBJ1-5,CAISGRGDQPQHF,TGTGCCATCAGTGGCCGGGGGGATCAGCCCCAGCATTTT
many,TRBV20-1,.,TRBJ2-7,CSARDYRSYEQYF,TGCAGTGCTAGAGACTACCGTTCCTACGAGCAGTACTTC
many,TRBV5-1,TRBD1,TRBJ2-3,CASRSGQETDTQYF,TGCGCCAGCAGATCCGGACAGGAGACAGATACGCAGTATTTT
many,TRBV12-3/TRBV12-4,TRBD2,TRBJ2-1,CASTPLAGGSYNEQFF,TGTGCCAGCACCCCTCTAGCGGGAGGGTCCTACAATGAGCAGTTCTTC
many,TRBV3-1,TRBD2,TRBJ2-2,CASSHPGTSVTGELFF,TGTGCCAGCAGCCACCCCGGGACTAGCGTCACCGGGGAGCTGTTTTTT
many,TRBV7-2,.,TRBJ1-1,CASSFSGENTEAFF,TGTGCCAGCAGCTTTAGTGGGGAGAACACTGAAGCTTTCTTT
few,TRBV6-6,TRBD2,TRBJ2-5,CASSPAGPETQYF,TGTGCCAGCAGTCCAGCGGGACCGGAGACCCAGTACTTC
many,TRBV7-9,.,TRBJ2-7,CASDRPGYEQYF,TGTGCCAGCGATCGACCGGGCTACGAGCAGTACTTC
.,TRBV28,TRBD1,TRBJ2-7,CASTTQGYEQYF,TGTGCCAGCACCACACAGGGGTACGAGCAGTACTTC
many,TRBV6-1,.,TRBJ2-1,CASSDWGFVRECFF,TGTGCCAGCAGTGATTGGGGGTTTGTGAGGGAATGTTTCTTC
many,TRBV28,.,TRBJ1-6,CASSRAADNSPLHF,TGTGCCAGCAGTCGGGCAGCCGATAATTCACCCCTCCACTTT
many,TRBV20-1,.,TRBJ1-5,CSASGQEVNQPQHF,TGCAGTGCTAGCGGTCAGGAGGTCAATCAGCCCCAGCATTTT
few,TRBV5-5,TRBD1,TRBJ1-2,CASSRGQGVQYGYTF,TGTGCCAGCAGCCGAGGACAGGGGGTCCAGTATGGCTACACCTTC
.,TRBV6-5,TRBD1,TRBJ1-5,CASSYRGNNQPQHF,TGTGCCAGCAGCTACAGGGGTAACAATCAGCCCCAGCATTTT
many,TRBV7-2,.,TRBJ1-2,CASSLEPGLYGYTF,TGTGCCAGCAGCTTAGAGCCCGGGTTGTATGGCTACACCTTC
many,TRBV7-3,.,TRBJ2-1,CASSLRDHNEQFF,TGTGCCAGCAGCTTACGGGACCATAATGAGCAGTTCTTC
many,TRBV20-1,TRBD1,TRBJ2-7,CSAGRQGIYEQYF,TGCAGTGCTGGACGACAGGGGATCTACGAGCAGTACTTC
many,TRBV28,.,TRBJ2-4,CASSFGQGLAKNIQYF,TGTGCCAGCAGTTTTGGGCAGGGGCTAGCCAAAAACATTCAGTACTTC
few,TRBV7-6,.,TRBJ2-5,CASSPLPATGKETQYF,TGTGCCAGCAGCCCCTTACCGGCTACAGGGAAAGAGACCCAGTACTTC
many,TRBV7-9,.,TRBJ1-2,CASSSSGPRGYTF,TGTGCCAGCAGCTCATCCGGCCCGAGGGGCTACACCTTC
many,TRBV28,TRBD1,TRBJ1-1,CASSPGQGRNTEAFF,TGTGCCAGCAGTCCCGGACAGGGGAGGAACACTGAAGCTTTCTTT
many,TRBV15,.,TRBJ2-7,CATSRVDSYSYEQYF,TGTGCCACCAGCAGAGTGGACAGTTACTCCTACGAGCAGTACTTC
many,TRBV25-1,.,TRBJ2-7,CASSDMGVNEQYF,TGTGCCAGCAGTGACATGGGGGTCAACGAGCAGTACTTC
many,TRBV5-1,TRBD2,TRBJ2-3,CASSLGTSSFTTDTQYF,TGCGCCAGCAGCCTAGGGACTAGCTCTTTCACCACAGATACGCAGTATTTT
many,TRBV4-1,.,TRBJ1-1,CASSGRPAEAFF,TGCGCCAGCAGCGGACGGCCCGCTGAAGCTTTCTTT
many,TRBV7-2,TRBD1,TRBJ2-1,CASSSDRGVWNEQFF,TGTGCCAGCAGCTCGGACAGGGGAGTTTGGAATGAGCAGTTCTTC
many,TRBV6-1,.,TRBJ2-1,CASSETSSYNEQFF,TGTGCCAGCAGTGAGACTAGCTCCTACAATGAGCAGTTCTTC
many,TRBV3-1,.,TRBJ2-7,CASSQDLGKQYF,TGTGCCAGCAGCCAAGATCTGGGGAAGCAGTACTTC
many,TRBV5-1,.,TRBJ2-7,CASSTATGGVYEQYF,TGCGCCAGCAGCACGGCTACAGGGGGGGTCTACGAGCAGTACTTC